The clone carrying this T cell receptor beta chain has a handful of counts. This specimen belongs to a study of OX40 agonist ivuxolimab in advanced cancers. TCRdb's copy holds only in-frame clones and misses some; the assay was immunoSEQ multiplex PCR. The sample holds some 55,000 clones, approximately 88% seen once. In germline, CDR1 is LNHDA, CDR2 SQIVND (reference sequence). Trimming took 3 bases from V and 6 from J, leaving 11 bases between them. This CDR3 spans 14 amino acids. This sample comprised CD4+ or CD8+ T cells sorted from blood, obtained in a trial of the OX40 agonist ivuxolimab. The chain recombines TRBV19 with TRBJ1-4; D gene ambiguous. The TCR originated in an adult with an advanced solid tumor such as melanoma, head and neck, liver or kidney cancer. This CDR3 is CASSIDPVDEKLFF. CDR3 DNA sequence: TGTGCCAGTAGTATCGACCCAGTGGATGAAAAACTGTTTTTT.